Given below is one T cell receptor (beta chain) in context. Germline CDR1 reads SGHNT; CDR2 reads YYREEE (reference sequence). The CDR3 is made up of 14 amino acids. The V gene end was trimmed by 4 bases and the J gene end by 5 bases; junction bases not matched to a gene: 7. Individuals drawn from approximately 26 US areas were roughly 18 to 95 years old. Recovered Cohort 3 donors showed two negative PCRs, clearance, or symptom resolution. The sample is drawn from a study of blood T cell repertoires in COVID-19. On the study more broadly: Some COVID-19 samples were acute and others convalescent; all came from the United States, Italy and Spain.

Authors' analysis steps: Using reference gene primer amplification, nucleated cell counts were estimated. Using immunoSEQ multiplex PCR, the repertoire was profiled, and TCRdb retains in-frame clones only, with some absent. The V and J calls and clone size were taken over from that table, and D and trimming were inferred from the DNA. The data show a few hundred thousand clones, around nine tenths seen once. This TCR was sampled from a young woman who had recovered from COVID-19. The specimen was PBMCs or T cells enriched from blood (not recorded which). This chain uses TRBV5-4 with TRBJ2-7, with 9 bases matching TRBD1. As DNA, the CDR3 is TGTGCCAGCAGCACGGGACAGGGTATCGACGAGCAGTACTTC. This sequence encodes CASSTGQGIDEQYF.